This TCR beta chain was recovered during a study of patients and donors after allogeneic stem cell transplantation. MiXCR, applied by TCRdb to the RT-PCR reads, yields one record per CDR3 protein. The sample carries roughly 940,000 distinct CDR3 sequences, under 20% recorded once. CDR3 size: 12 residues. After removal of 9 bases from V and 5 bases from J, the junction contained 6 bases not matched to a gene. The germline CDR1 and CDR2 sequences are SNHLY and FYNNEI. This clonotype was seen only a few times. This receptor was taken from a human donor who was either an allogeneic HSCT recipient or a stem cell or donor lymphocyte infusion donor (not recorded which). It is not recorded whose cells these are; they may come from a transplant donor. The sample was blood, either unsorted or a sorted T cell fraction (not recorded which). V usage is TRBV2 and J usage is TRBJ2-7, with 8 bases fitting TRBD1. The CDR3 DNA reads TGTGCCAGTGGACAGGGTATGCACGAGCAGTACTTC. Protein sequence: CASGQGMHEQYF.